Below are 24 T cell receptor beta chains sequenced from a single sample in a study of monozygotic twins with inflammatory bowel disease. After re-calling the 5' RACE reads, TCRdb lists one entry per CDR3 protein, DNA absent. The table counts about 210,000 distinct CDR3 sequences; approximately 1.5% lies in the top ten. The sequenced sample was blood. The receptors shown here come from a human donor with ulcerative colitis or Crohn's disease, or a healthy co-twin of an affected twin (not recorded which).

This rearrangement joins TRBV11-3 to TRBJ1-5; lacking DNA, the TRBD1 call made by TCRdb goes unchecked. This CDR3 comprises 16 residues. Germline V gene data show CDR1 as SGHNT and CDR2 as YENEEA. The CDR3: CASSLAPGQGDQPQHF.

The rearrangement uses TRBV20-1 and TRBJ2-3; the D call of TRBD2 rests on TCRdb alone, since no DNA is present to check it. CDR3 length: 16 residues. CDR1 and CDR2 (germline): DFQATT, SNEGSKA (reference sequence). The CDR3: CCARETSGFRADTQYF.

CDR3 protein: CASSPEDRGRFGEDTQYF. V gene TRBV19 combines with J gene TRBJ2-3; the TCRdb D gene call, TRBD1, has no DNA to confirm it. CDR3 length: 18 amino acids. Germline CDR1 reads LNHDA; CDR2 reads SQIVND (reference sequence).

CDR3 sequence reads: CASSLGAGRGHNF. V is TRBV7-9 and J is TRBJ2-1; TCRdb calls TRBD1, which cannot be checked without DNA. From germline, CDR1 is SEHNR and CDR2 FQNEAQ (reference sequence). The CDR3 loop spans 13 amino acids.

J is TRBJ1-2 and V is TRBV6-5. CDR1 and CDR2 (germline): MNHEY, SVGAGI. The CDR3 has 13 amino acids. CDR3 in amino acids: CASSSGGAGGYTF.

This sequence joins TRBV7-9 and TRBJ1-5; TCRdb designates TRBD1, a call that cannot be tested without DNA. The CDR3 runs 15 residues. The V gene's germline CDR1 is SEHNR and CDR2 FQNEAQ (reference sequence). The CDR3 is CASSPQDDSNQPQHF.

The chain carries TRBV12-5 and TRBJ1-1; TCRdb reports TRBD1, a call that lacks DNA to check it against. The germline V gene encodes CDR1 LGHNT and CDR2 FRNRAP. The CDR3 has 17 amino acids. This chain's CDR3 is CASGLLPFHRINTEAFF. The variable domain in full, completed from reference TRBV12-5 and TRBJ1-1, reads DARVTQTPRHKVTEMGQEVTMRCQPILGHNTVFWYRQTMMQGLELLAYFRNRAPLDDSGMPKDRFSAEMPDATLATLKIQPSEPRDSAVYFCASGLLPFHRINTEAFFGQGTRLTVV.

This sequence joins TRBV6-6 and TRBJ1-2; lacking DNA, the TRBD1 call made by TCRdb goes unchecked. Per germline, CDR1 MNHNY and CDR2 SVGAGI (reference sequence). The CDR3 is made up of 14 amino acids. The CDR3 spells CASSSPGVNYGYTF.

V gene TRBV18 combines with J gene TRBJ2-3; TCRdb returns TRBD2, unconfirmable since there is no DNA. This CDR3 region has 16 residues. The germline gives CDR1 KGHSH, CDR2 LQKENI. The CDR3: CASSPTTSGNTDTQYF.

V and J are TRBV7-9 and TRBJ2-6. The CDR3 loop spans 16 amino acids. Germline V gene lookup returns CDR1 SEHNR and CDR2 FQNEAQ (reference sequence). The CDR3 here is CASSVRGSSGANVLTF.

CDR3 in amino acids: CASSLVLVLNTGELFF. The chain has TRBV7-8 and TRBJ2-2. This CDR3 has 16 residues. From germline, CDR1 is SGHVS and CDR2 FQNEAQ.

The CDR3: CSARGQNNEQFF. The chain carries TRBV20-1 and TRBJ2-1; without DNA, the TCRdb call of TRBD1 cannot be checked. Germline V gives CDR1 DFQATT, CDR2 SNEGSKA (reference sequence). This CDR3 is built from 12 residues.

The CDR3 protein is CASSVEGSQYF. The rearrangement uses TRBV7-8 and TRBJ2-3. There are 11 residues in the CDR3. Germline CDR1 and CDR2: SGHVS and FQNEAQ.

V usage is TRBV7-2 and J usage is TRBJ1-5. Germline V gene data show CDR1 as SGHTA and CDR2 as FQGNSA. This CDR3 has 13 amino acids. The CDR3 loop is CASSPQSNQPQHF.

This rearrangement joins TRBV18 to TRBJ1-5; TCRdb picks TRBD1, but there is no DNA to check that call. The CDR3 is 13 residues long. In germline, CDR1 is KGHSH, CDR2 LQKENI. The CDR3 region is CASSTTENQPQHF.

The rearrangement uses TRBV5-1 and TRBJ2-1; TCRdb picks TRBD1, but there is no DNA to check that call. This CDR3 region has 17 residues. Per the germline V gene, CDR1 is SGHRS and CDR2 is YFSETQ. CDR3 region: CASSLGLRTGTYNEQFF. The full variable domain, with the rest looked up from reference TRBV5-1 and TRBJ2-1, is KAGVTQTPRYLIKTRGQQVTLSCSPISGHRSVSWYQQTPGQGLQFLFEYFSETQRNKGNFPGRFSGRQFSNSRSEMNVSTLELGDSALYLCASSLGLRTGTYNEQFFGPGTRLTVL.

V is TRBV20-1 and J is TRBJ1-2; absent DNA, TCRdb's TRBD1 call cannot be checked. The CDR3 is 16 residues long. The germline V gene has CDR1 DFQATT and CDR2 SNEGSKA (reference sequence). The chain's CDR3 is CSAHPGQSAFNYGYTF.

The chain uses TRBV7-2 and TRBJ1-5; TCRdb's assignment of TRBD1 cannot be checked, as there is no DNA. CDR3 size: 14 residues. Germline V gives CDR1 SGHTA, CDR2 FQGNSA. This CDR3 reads CASSFSGGTQPQHF.

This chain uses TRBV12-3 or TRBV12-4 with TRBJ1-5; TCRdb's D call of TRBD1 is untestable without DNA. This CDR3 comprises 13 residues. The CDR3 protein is CASSFVSGQPQHF.

The CDR3 loop is CAISETGGNQPQHF. The chain couples TRBV10-3 to TRBJ1-5; TCRdb indicates TRBD1, and absent DNA this call remains unverified. The length of the CDR3 is 14 residues. CDR1 and CDR2 from the germline V gene are ENHRY and SYGVKD.

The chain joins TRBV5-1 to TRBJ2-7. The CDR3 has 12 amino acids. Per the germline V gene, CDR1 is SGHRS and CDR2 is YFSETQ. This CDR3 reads CASSRNSYEQYF.

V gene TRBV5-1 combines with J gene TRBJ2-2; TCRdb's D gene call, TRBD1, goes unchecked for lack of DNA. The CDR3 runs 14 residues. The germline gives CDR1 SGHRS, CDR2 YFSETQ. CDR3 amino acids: CASSIQGYTGELFF.

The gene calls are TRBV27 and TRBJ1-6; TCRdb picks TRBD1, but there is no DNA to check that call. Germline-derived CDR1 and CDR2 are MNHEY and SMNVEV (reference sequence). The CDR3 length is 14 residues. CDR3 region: CASSLSGLAPPLHF.

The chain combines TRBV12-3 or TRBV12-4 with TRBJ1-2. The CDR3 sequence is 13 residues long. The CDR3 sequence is CASNGALTDGYTF.